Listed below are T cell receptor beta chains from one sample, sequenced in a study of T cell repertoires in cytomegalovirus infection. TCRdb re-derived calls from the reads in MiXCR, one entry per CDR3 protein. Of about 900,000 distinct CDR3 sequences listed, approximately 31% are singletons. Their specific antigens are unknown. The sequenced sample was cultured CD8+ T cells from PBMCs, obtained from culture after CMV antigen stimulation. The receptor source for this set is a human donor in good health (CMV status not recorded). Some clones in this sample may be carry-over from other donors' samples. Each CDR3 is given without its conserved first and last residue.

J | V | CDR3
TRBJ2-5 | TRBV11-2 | ASNSGGEETQY
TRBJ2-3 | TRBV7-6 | ASSLATANTDTQY
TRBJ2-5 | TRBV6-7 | ARNEGLTY
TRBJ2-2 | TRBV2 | ASSTTSGGTGELF
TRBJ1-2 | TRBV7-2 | ASSLDQGAYGYT
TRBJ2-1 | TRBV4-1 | ASSPRDALSYNEQF
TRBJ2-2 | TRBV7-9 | ASARGGTGELF
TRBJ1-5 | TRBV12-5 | ASGLDRDQPQH
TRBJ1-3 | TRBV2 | ASIRDRSSGNTIY
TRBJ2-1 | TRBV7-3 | ASSLSLQGGYNEQF
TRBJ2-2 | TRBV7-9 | ASWGPPAGAYTGELF
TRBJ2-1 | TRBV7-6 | ASSSDRGKQNEQF
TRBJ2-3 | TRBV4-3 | ASSQDSGGTDTQY
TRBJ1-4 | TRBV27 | ASGLSNEKLF
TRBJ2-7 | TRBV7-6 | ASSLDMIYEQY
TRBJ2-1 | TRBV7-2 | ASSLELAGGVSSYNEQF
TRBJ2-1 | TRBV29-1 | SASGTGANNEQF